This T cell receptor (beta chain) came from a study of CD8 T cells in Susac syndrome. As concerns this clonotype: What it recognizes is unknown.

TEMRA cells were enriched by FACS, and CD4+ and CD8+ T cells were negatively isolated. CDR1 and CDR2 (germline): SGHTA, FQGTGA. V was pared by 3 bases and J by 1 base, with 6 bases between. This CDR3 comprises 13 residues. Points from the study as a whole: As the study acknowledged, the number of individuals in its TCR sequencing and HLA analysis was relatively small.

It was with random hexamers that roughly 0.45 to 1 ug RNA was reverse transcribed. The CDR3 of TCR beta was amplified by immunoSEQ multiplex PCR across 54 Vbeta and 13 Jbeta. MiXCR, applied by TCRdb to the immunoSEQ multiplex PCR reads, yields one record per CDR3 protein. This table holds some 190,000 distinct CDR3 sequences, about 93% found once. The V and J genes are TRBV7-3 and TRBJ1-1; D is unresolved. The TCR comes from a human donor in good health. Sequencing used CD4+ T cells from PBMCs. The CDR3 coding sequence is TGTGCCAGCAGCTTTTACGGGAACACTGAAGCTTTCTTT. It encodes CASSFYGNTEAFF.